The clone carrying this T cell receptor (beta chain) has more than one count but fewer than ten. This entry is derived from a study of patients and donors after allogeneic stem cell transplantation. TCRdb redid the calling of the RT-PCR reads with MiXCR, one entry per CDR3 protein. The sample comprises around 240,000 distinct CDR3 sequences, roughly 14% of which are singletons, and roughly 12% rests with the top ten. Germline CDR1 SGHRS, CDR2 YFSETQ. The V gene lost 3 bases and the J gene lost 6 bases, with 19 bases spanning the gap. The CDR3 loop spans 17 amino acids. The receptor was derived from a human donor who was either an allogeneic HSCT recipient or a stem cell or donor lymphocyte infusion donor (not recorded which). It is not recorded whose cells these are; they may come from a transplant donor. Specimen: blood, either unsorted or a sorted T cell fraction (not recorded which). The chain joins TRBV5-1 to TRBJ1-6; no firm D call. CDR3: CASSYSSVGGGNSPLHF. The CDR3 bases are TGCGCCAGCAGCTATTCGTCGGTCGGAGGAGGTAATTCACCCCTCCACTTT.